The 27 T cell receptor beta chains below were found in one sample sequenced in a study of T-cell reconstitution after alpha-beta-depleted transplantation in children. This sample's TCRbeta library carried unique molecular identifier barcodes. TCRdb re-analysed the PCR reads in MiXCR, keeping a single row per CDR3 protein. The data hold some 150,000 distinct CDR3 sequences, with roughly 8.8% observed a single time. The sample consisted of PBMCs, mostly from graft donor cells, taken 180 days after TCRalphabeta/CD19-depleted stem cell transplant. The receptors derive from a female patient aged 2-10 years who had a stem cell transplant for congenital amegakaryocytic thrombocytopenia, so the T cells may come from the graft donor.

This clonotype has ten or more counts. The V call is TRBV20-1, the J call TRBJ1-2; D gene uncertain. The CDR3 runs 11 residues. In germline, CDR1 is DFQATT, CDR2 SNEGSKA (reference sequence). Trimming pared 3 bases from V and 5 bases from J, leaving 7 bases between. The CDR3 protein is CSARGFYGYTF. In DNA form, the CDR3 reads TGCAGTGCTAGGGGTTTTTATGGCTACACCTTC.

This clonotype was recorded at least ten times. This chain links TRBV20-1 with TRBJ1-2; 7 bases are shared with TRBD1. With V trimmed by 4 bases and J by 8 bases, 7 bases remained unmatched. Germline V gene lookup returns CDR1 DFQATT and CDR2 SNEGSKA (reference sequence). The CDR3 has 12 amino acids. The DNA for the CDR3 is TGCAGTGCTACCAGACAGGGAATAGGCTACACCTTC. The encoded protein is CSATRQGIGYTF.

At least ten counts were recorded for this clonotype. V is TRBV5-1 and J is TRBJ2-1, with a possible D match to TRBD2 (5 bases). The CDR3 length is 12 residues. V shed 4 bases and J shed 7 bases, with 9 bases lying between them. Per germline, CDR1 SGHRS and CDR2 YFSETQ. DNA for the CDR3: TGCGCCAGCAGCACCGGGGTTAATGAGCAGTTCTTC. Its protein is CASSTGVNEQFF.

The table lists this clonotype with many counts. The chain uses TRBV29-1 and TRBJ2-2, with 12 bases that match TRBD2. The germline CDR1 and CDR2 sequences are SQVTM and ANQGSEA. The CDR3 runs 15 residues. Trimming cost V 5 bases and J 5 bases; bases outside gene matches: 6. CDR3 loop: CSVSPGTSGTGELFF. The CDR3, as DNA: TGCAGCGTTTCACCCGGGACTAGCGGGACCGGGGAGCTGTTTTTT.

There are a few counts of this clonotype. The V call is TRBV20-1, the J call TRBJ2-3; 8 bases match TRBD1. This CDR3 region has 13 residues. V gave up 6 bases and J gave up 6 bases; unmatched junction bases: 8. Germline V gives CDR1 DFQATT, CDR2 SNEGSKA (reference sequence). Here the CDR3 DNA reads TGCAGTGCCCAGGACAGGGAGTTGGATACGCAGTATTTT. Its protein product is CSAQDRELDTQYF.

The chain recombines TRBV7-2 with TRBJ2-7; 8 bases map to TRBD2. The J segment lost 8 bases and the V segment lost 1 base, leaving 13 bases of the junction unmatched. CDR3 length equals 16 residues. The germline gives CDR1 SGHTA, CDR2 FQGNSA. The CDR3 DNA follows: TGTGCCAGCAGCTTAGGGGGAGCGGGAGTCTATTACAAGCAGTACTTC. Translating gives CASSLGGAGVYYKQYF.

The rearrangement uses TRBV20-1 and TRBJ2-1; D is undetermined. The CDR3 sequence is 15 residues long. Trimming shortened V by 3 bases and J by 2 bases, and 14 bases separated the two germline ends. The V gene's germline CDR1 is DFQATT and CDR2 SNEGSKA (reference sequence). CDR3 sequence reads: CSASDLLRAYNEQFF. The CDR3 nucleotides read TGCAGTGCTAGTGATCTGCTCCGGGCCTACAATGAGCAGTTCTTC.

This clonotype was recorded many times. The V call is TRBV20-1, the J call TRBJ2-3; 14 positions agree with TRBD2. Looked up from germline, CDR1 is DFQATT and CDR2 is SNEGSKA (reference sequence). The CDR3 is made up of 14 amino acids. Germline trimming cut 2 bases from V and 8 bases from J; bases unmatched to any gene: 3. CDR3 amino acids: CSARWTSGRSTQYF. The CDR3 nucleotides read TGCAGTGCTAGATGGACTAGCGGGAGGTCTACGCAGTATTTT.

The CDR3 nucleotides are TGTGCCATCAGTGATTCCTCCCTTGGTAAATACAATGAGCAGTTCTTC. It encodes CAISDSSLGKYNEQFF. The V gene is TRBV10-3, the J gene TRBJ2-1; no clear D. V lost 3 bases, J lost 4 bases, and 16 bases lay in between. CDR1 ENHRY and CDR2 SYGVKD come from the germline V gene. The CDR3 runs to 16 residues.

Details on this clonotype: A much bigger clone sits one base away, suggesting this may be a read error. The chain couples TRBV3-1 to TRBJ2-7, with 9 bases that match TRBD1. Germline values: CDR1 LGHDT, CDR2 YNNKEL (reference sequence). CDR3 length: 17 amino acids. The CDR3 reads CATSRTPGQGISYEQYF. The CDR3 region has the DNA TGTGCCACCAGCCGCACGCCGGGACAGGGAATATCCTACGAGCAGTACTTC.

This chain joins TRBV20-1 and TRBJ2-1; TRBD2 is a possible D gene (5 bases). The V end was cut by 0 bases, the J end by 0 bases, with 15 bases between. Germline CDR1 and CDR2: DFQATT and SNEGSKA (reference sequence). The CDR3 runs to 17 residues. CDR3 in amino acids: CSARDRGQALSYNEQFF. CDR3 sequence (DNA): TGCAGTGCTAGAGATAGAGGGCAGGCGCTCTCCTACAATGAGCAGTTCTTC.

The table lists this clonotype with a few counts. The chain couples TRBV5-1 to TRBJ2-7; tentatively, D is TRBD1 (6 bases). The CDR3 is 14 amino acids. Germline V lookup: CDR1 SGHRS, CDR2 YFSETQ. Trimming took 1 base from V and 2 from J, leaving 10 bases between them. The CDR3 nucleotides are TGCGCCAGCAGCTTGACAGGGAGTACCTACGAGCAGTACTTC. Its translation is CASSLTGSTYEQYF.

The sample holds many counts of this clonotype. The rearrangement joins TRBV12-3 or TRBV12-4 to TRBJ2-1; 9 bases align to TRBD2. V lost 7 bases and J lost 2; bases outside the gene matches: 9. There are 16 residues in the CDR3. CDR3 coding DNA: TGTGCCAGCACCGAGGGACTAGCAATCCCCTACAATGAGCAGTTCTTC. This translates into CASTEGLAIPYNEQFF.

This clonotype appeared a few times. J is TRBJ1-2 and V is TRBV6-1; no definite D call. V was clipped by 1 base and J by 4 bases, with 13 bases between them. CDR3 size: 15 residues. Per the germline V gene, CDR1 is MNHNS and CDR2 is SASEGT. The CDR3 DNA sequence: TGTGCCAGCAGTGAAGTCTCGGCAGGCTCCTATGGCTACACCTTC. As protein: CASSEVSAGSYGYTF.

This clonotype was seen repeatedly, ten times or more. V gene TRBV7-9 combines with J gene TRBJ2-3; TRBD1 is a possible D gene (6 bases). The CDR3 runs to 16 residues. CDR1 SEHNR and CDR2 FQNEAQ come from the germline V gene (reference sequence). V gave up 0 bases and J gave up 5 bases, with 15 bases separating them. Here the CDR3 reads CASSLALGAVGDTQYF. The CDR3 DNA reads as TGTGCCAGCAGCTTAGCGCTGGGGGCGGTCGGAGATACGCAGTATTTT. Together with reference TRBV7-9 and TRBJ2-3, the CDR3 gives the full variable domain: DTGVSQNPRHKITKRGQNVTFRCDPISEHNRLYWYRQTLGQGPEFLTYFQNEAQLEKSRLLSDRFSAERPKGSFSTLEIQRTEQGDSAMYLCASSLALGAVGDTQYFGPGTRLTVL.

In its sample, this clonotype was seen many times. The rearrangement joins TRBV12-3 or TRBV12-4 to TRBJ2-7; TRBD2 matches 12 bases. V was pared by 5 bases and J by 4 bases, with 9 bases of the junction left unmatched. The length of the CDR3 is 16 residues. CDR3 sequence (DNA): TGTGCCAGCAGTACCCTCGGACTAGCGGGAAGGTACGAGCAGTACTTC. Its protein product is CASSTLGLAGRYEQYF.

The chain recombines TRBV12-3 or TRBV12-4 with TRBJ1-2, with a weak D call TRBD1 (5 bases). The CDR3 is 13 residues long. The germline V and J ends were trimmed by 5 bases and 8 bases, with 15 bases remaining between them. CDR3 residues: CASSRRGPGGYTF. The CDR3 bases are TGTGCCAGCAGTCGTAGGGGCCCTGGGGGCTACACCTTC.

This clonotype showed up many times. V usage is TRBV15 and J usage is TRBJ1-1, with D unresolved. CDR1 is LNHNV and CDR2 is YYDKDF in the germline V gene (reference sequence). This CDR3 comprises 12 residues. V was pared by 2 bases and J by 11 bases, with 12 bases between. The CDR3, as DNA: TGTGCCACCAGCAGACGACACCGCGGGGCTTTCTTT. Protein: CATSRRHRGAFF. Together with reference TRBV15 and TRBJ1-1, the CDR3 gives the full variable domain: DAMVIQNPRYQVTQFGKPVTLSCSQTLNHNVMYWYQQKSSQAPKLLFHYYDKDFNNEADTPDNFQSRRPNTSFCFLDIRSPGLGDTAMYLCATSRRHRGAFFGQGTRLTVV.

This chain links TRBV5-6 with TRBJ1-5, with D perhaps TRBD1 (5 bases). This CDR3 contains 14 residues. Trimming removed 4 bases from V and 7 bases from J, with 15 bases in between. Germline-derived CDR1 and CDR2 are SGHDT and YYEEEE. The CDR3 sequence is CASSLGASNQPQHF. DNA of the CDR3: TGTGCCAGCAGCCTCGGGGCAAGTAACCAGCCCCAGCATTTT.

This clonotype was counted at least ten times. J is TRBJ2-7 and V is TRBV5-1; the D is unclear. There are 12 residues in the CDR3. The V end lost 2 bases, the J end lost 0 bases, and 3 bases lay between the germline ends. Germline V CDR1 and CDR2: SGHRS, YFSETQ. CDR3 bases: TGCGCCAGCAGCTTTGACTCCTACGAGCAGTACTTC. Protein: CASSFDSYEQYF.

In this sample, this clonotype turned up a few times. The V and J genes are TRBV6-2 or TRBV6-3 and TRBJ1-2; 9 bases are shared with TRBD1. V shed 6 bases and J 7 bases; nucleotides not matched to a gene: 9. CDR3 length: 14 amino acids. Germline assignment: CDR1 MNHEY and CDR2 SVGEGT. Written as DNA, the CDR3 is TGTGCCAGCAGGCCATCGACAGGGGGATTTGGCTACACCTTC. This codes for CASRPSTGGFGYTF.

This clonotype has at least ten counts. The rearrangement uses TRBV20-1 and TRBJ2-3; 9 bases line up with TRBD2. This CDR3 has 14 amino acids. CDR1 and CDR2 from the germline V gene are DFQATT and SNEGSKA (reference sequence). V lost 6 bases, J lost 4 bases, and 8 bases stayed unmatched. This CDR3 reads CSAYSAGGADTQYF. The CDR3 DNA reads TGCAGTGCATATAGCGCGGGGGGGGCAGATACGCAGTATTTT.

V gene TRBV20-1 combines with J gene TRBJ1-5; D not resolved. The V end lost 6 bases, the J end lost 1 base, and 10 bases lay between the germline ends. CDR1 is DFQATT and CDR2 is SNEGSKA in the germline V gene (reference sequence). CDR3 size: 13 residues. The CDR3 loop is CSATGRSNQPQHF. CDR3 DNA sequence: TGCAGTGCAACTGGAAGGAGCAATCAGCCCCAGCATTTT.

The gene calls are TRBV20-1 and TRBJ2-1; D call uncertain. Germline loops: CDR1 DFQATT, CDR2 SNEGSKA (reference sequence). The germline V and J ends were trimmed by 6 bases and 5 bases, with 8 bases remaining between them. CDR3 size: 11 residues. The CDR3, as DNA: TGCAGTGCCACTCCGAACAATGAGCAGTTCTTC. Amino acids: CSATPNNEQFF.

The chain recombines TRBV5-1 with TRBJ1-1; 7 nucleotides agree with TRBD1. V dropped 1 base and J dropped 0; count of bases not matched to a gene: 3. Germline V gene lookup returns CDR1 SGHRS and CDR2 YFSETQ. CDR3 length equals 15 residues. Here the CDR3 reads CASSLTGAMNTEAFF. The CDR3 DNA is TGCGCCAGCAGCTTGACAGGGGCTATGAACACTGAAGCTTTCTTT.

This chain links TRBV20-1 with TRBJ2-3, with D tentatively TRBD1 (6 bases). V gave up 0 bases and J gave up 2 bases, with 12 bases separating them. This CDR3 has 15 residues. Germline lookup yields CDR1 DFQATT and CDR2 SNEGSKA (reference sequence). The CDR3 sequence is CSARDGRGDTDTQYF. In nucleotides, the CDR3 is TGCAGTGCTAGAGATGGCAGGGGTGACACAGATACGCAGTATTTT.

This clonotype was observed many times. In DNA form, the CDR3 reads TGTGCCAGCAGCTCACCGTGGACAGGTGATAATGAAAAACTGTTTTTT. Its translation: CASSSPWTGDNEKLFF. The V call is TRBV5-6, the J call TRBJ1-4; 7 bases map to TRBD1. J gave up 4 bases and V 3 bases, and 9 bases lay outside the gene matches. The CDR3 runs to 16 residues. Germline V gene data show CDR1 as SGHDT and CDR2 as YYEEEE.